What follows are 3 T cell receptor beta chains derived from one specimen sequenced in a study of CD8+CD57+ T cells in acquired aplastic anemia. Patients picked for sequencing had shown CD8+CD57+ cell expansion detected by flow cytometry. Investigators profiled TCR beta VDJ and CDR3 from genomic DNA template. TCRdb analysed the reads with MiXCR anew, one entry per CDR3 protein. This table holds a few hundred thousand distinct CDR3 sequences, more than 25% found once. The specimen sequenced was sorted CD4+, CD8+, or CD8+CD57+ T cells (not recorded which) from PBMCs. Receptors were obtained from a human donor with aplastic anemia.

The V and J genes are TRBV10-3 and TRBJ2-5; 10 bases are shared with TRBD1. Germline values: CDR1 ENHRY, CDR2 SYGVKD. This CDR3 is 14 amino acids long. Germline trimming cut 7 bases from V and 4 bases from J; bases unmatched to any gene: 6. The CDR3 here is CAITLDRGRETQYF. CDR3 in DNA: TGTGCCATCACCCTTGACAGGGGGCGAGAGACCCAGTACTTC.

The rearrangement links TRBV13 to TRBJ1-2, with TRBD1 identical over 10 bases. Germline CDR1 reads PRHDT; CDR2 reads FYEKMQ (reference sequence). Unmatched junction bases numbered 16, after V lost 3 bases and J lost 3 bases. The CDR3 is made up of 19 amino acids. The chain's CDR3 is CASSFTGRQGAGQDYGYTF. CDR3 nucleotide sequence: TGTGCCAGCAGCTTTACGGGGAGACAGGGGGCAGGCCAAGACTATGGCTACACCTTC.

The chain recombines TRBV25-1 with TRBJ1-5, with TRBD1 as a possible D gene (6 bases). From germline, CDR1 is MGHDK and CDR2 SYGVNS. V lost 3 bases and J lost 7, with 13 bases in between. There are 14 residues in the CDR3. CDR3 in DNA: TGTGCCAGCAGTGACGCAGGGGCAAAGCAGCCCCAGCATTTT. Amino acids: CASSDAGAKQPQHF.